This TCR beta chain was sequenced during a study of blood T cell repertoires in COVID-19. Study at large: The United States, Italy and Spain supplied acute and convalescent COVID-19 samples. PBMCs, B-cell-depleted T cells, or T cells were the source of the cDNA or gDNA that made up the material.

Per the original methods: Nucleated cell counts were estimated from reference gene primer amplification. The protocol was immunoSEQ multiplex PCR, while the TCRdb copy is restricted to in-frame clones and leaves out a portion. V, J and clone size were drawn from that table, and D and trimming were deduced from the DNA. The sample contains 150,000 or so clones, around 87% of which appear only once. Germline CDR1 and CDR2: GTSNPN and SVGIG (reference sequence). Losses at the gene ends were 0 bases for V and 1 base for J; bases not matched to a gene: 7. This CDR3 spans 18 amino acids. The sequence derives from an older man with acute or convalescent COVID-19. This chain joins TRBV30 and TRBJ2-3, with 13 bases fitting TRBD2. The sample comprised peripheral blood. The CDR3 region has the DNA TGTGCCTGGAGTGTCCCTCCCGGACTAGCGGGGGGCACAGATACGCAGTATTTT. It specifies CAWSVPPGLAGGTDTQYF.